The 10 T cell receptor beta chains listed next were all sequenced from one sample in a study of regulatory T cells in long-lasting Graves disease. As to time point: newly diagnosed GD, antithyroid drugs for less than 3 months. From PBMCs, RNA was extracted and then used to make the TCR library. Combining iRepertoire HTBI primers with Arm-PCR of CDR3 regions, the authors built TCR beta libraries. TCRdb reprocessed the multiplex PCR reads with MiXCR, giving one entry per CDR3 protein. The table records 680,000 or so distinct CDR3 sequences, roughly 16% of them present only once. The same data also contributed to another study, on T cells in Graves' hyperthyroidism and ophthalmopathy.

The sample in question was peripheral blood mononuclear cells (PBMCs), obtained at new diagnosis, from a patient treated with antithyroid drugs. Receptor source: a woman aged 25 to 45 with Graves disease.

This clonotype was recorded at least ten times. The chain recombines TRBV2 with TRBJ1-4; D possibly corresponds to TRBD1 (5 bases). Between the trimmed V and J ends, which lost 8 bases and 7 bases, there was a span of 17 bases. The CDR3 extends over 14 amino acids. Germline-derived CDR1 and CDR2 are SNHLY and FYNNEI. The CDR3 loop is CASQPTGTAEKLFF. The CDR3 DNA follows: TGTGCCAGCCAACCTACAGGAACGGCTGAAAAACTGTTTTTT.

The chain recombines TRBV11-2 with TRBJ1-6; D not resolved. This CDR3 has 14 residues. Germline V gene sequence: CDR1 SGHAT, CDR2 FQNNGV. Between the trimmed V and J ends, which lost 3 bases and 9 bases, there was a span of 12 bases. The CDR3, as DNA: TGTGCCAGCAGCTTGGGTCCTGCACGTTCACCCCTCCACTTT. It encodes CASSLGPARSPLHF.

In its sample, this clonotype was seen many times. The chain links TRBV20-1 to TRBJ1-1; 8 nucleotides align to TRBD1. CDR1 and CDR2 from the germline V gene are DFQATT and SNEGSKA (reference sequence). The CDR3 is 15 amino acids. V lost 3 bases to trimming and J lost 6 bases; unmatched junction nucleotides: 12. CDR3 sequence (DNA): TGCAGTGCTAGGCCATCGGGCAGGGGGCTTTCTGAAGCTTTCTTT. As protein: CSARPSGRGLSEAFF.

The gene calls are TRBV7-3 and TRBJ2-5, with 10 bases aligning to TRBD1. V was pared by 4 bases and J by 2 bases, with 7 bases of the junction left unmatched. Germline-derived CDR1 and CDR2 are SGHTA and FQGTGA. The CDR3 runs to 16 residues. The CDR3 nucleotides read TGTGCCAGCAGCTATACCCGGGACAGGGGTCAAGAGACCCAGTACTTC. It specifies CASSYTRDRGQETQYF.

This clonotype has ten or more counts. The chain joins TRBV30 to TRBJ2-7; the D is unclear. The CDR3 loop spans 13 amino acids. Trimming pared 1 base from V and 2 bases from J, leaving 9 bases between. Germline CDR1 reads GTSNPN; CDR2 reads SVGIG (reference sequence). The CDR3 sequence: CAWSDQPPYEQYF. The CDR3 DNA reads TGTGCCTGGAGTGATCAGCCGCCCTACGAGCAGTACTTC. The whole variable domain, remainder taken from reference TRBV30 and TRBJ2-7, is SQTIHQWPATLVQPVGSPLSLECTVEGTSNPNLYWYRQAAGRGLQLLFYSVGIGQISSEVPQNLSASRPQDRQFILSSKKLLLSDSGFYLCAWSDQPPYEQYFGPGTRLTVT.

This clonotype occurred many times. V and J are TRBV2 and TRBJ1-6; D is possibly TRBD1 (6 bases). Trimming took 7 bases from V and 7 from J, leaving 17 bases between them. Germline CDR1 is SNHLY and CDR2 is FYNNEI. The CDR3 is 15 amino acids. CDR3 residues: CASTNGDTGNSPLHF. In DNA form, the CDR3 reads TGTGCCAGCACGAATGGGGACACGGGGAATTCACCCCTCCACTTT.

This clonotype was recorded many times. The chain carries TRBV20-1 and TRBJ2-5; the D call may be TRBD1 or TRBD2 (5 bases each). Trimming took off 6 bases at V and 0 bases at J, with 20 bases between the two ends. CDR3 size: 16 residues. CDR1 is DFQATT and CDR2 is SNEGSKA in the germline V gene (reference sequence). CDR3 sequence: CSASNRQPGHQETQYF. The CDR3 DNA sequence: TGCAGTGCCAGCAATCGCCAGCCGGGACACCAAGAGACCCAGTACTTC.

The chain joins TRBV12-3 or TRBV12-4 to TRBJ2-6; D is ambiguous. Trimming shortened V by 2 bases and J by 0 bases, and 8 bases separated the two germline ends. The CDR3 runs to 16 residues. The CDR3 protein is CASSLSNPSGANVLTF. As DNA, the CDR3 is TGTGCCAGCAGTTTAAGTAACCCCTCTGGGGCCAACGTCCTGACTTTC.

This clonotype was picked up many times. The J gene is TRBJ1-4, the V gene TRBV2; D unresolved. This CDR3 comprises 13 residues. V was clipped by 3 bases and J by 4 bases, with 6 bases between them. CDR1 and CDR2 from the germline V gene are SNHLY and FYNNEI. CDR3 sequence reads: CASSERYNEKLFF. The CDR3 DNA reads as TGTGCCAGCAGTGAGAGGTATAATGAAAAACTGTTTTTT.

This clonotype was detected ten times or more. The V call is TRBV20-1, the J call TRBJ1-5; a weak D match, TRBD1 (5 bases). CDR1 is DFQATT and CDR2 is SNEGSKA in the germline V gene (reference sequence). This CDR3 is built from 13 residues. The ends were cut back, 5 bases at V and 3 bases at J, with 11 bases in the middle. This CDR3 reads CSAGDGLNQPQHF. The CDR3 DNA follows: TGCAGTGCTGGGGACGGACTCAATCAGCCCCAGCATTTT.